One T cell receptor (beta chain) is described in this entry. The germline CDR1 and CDR2 sequences are MNHEY and SVGAGI. V lost 4 bases and J 0 bases, leaving 7 bases between the germline ends. The CDR3 loop spans 15 amino acids. These data are taken from a study of neoadjuvant anti-PD-1 for oral cavity cancer. The time point here: after neoadjuvant nivolumab, at surgical resection. Repertoires were generated with immunoSEQ multiplex PCR, while TCRdb's copy carries only in-frame clones and drops some. Among over 65,000 clones listed, about 90% were seen once. The input for sequencing was PBMCs, taken after nivolumab (anti-PD-1) treatment. This sequence joins TRBV6-5 and TRBJ2-6; D unresolved. This TCR was recovered from a person between 35 and 79 years old with oral cavity squamous cell carcinoma. The CDR3 is CASSSGFSGANVLTF. The CDR3 DNA reads TGTGCCAGCAGTTCCGGTTTCTCTGGGGCCAACGTCCTGACTTTC.